These T cell receptor beta chains were read from a single sample in a study of T cell responses to AZD1222 COVID-19 vaccine. TCRdb keeps only in-frame clones here, not all; method: immunoSEQ multiplex PCR. The sample lists about 160,000 clones, about nine tenths occurring once. Sample: peripheral blood, taken on day 0 of AZD1222 vaccination. These receptors originate from an adult in good health. Both conserved end residues are part of each CDR3. Fields, in order: CDR3 protein, CDR3 length, V gene, J gene.

CDR3 protein: CASSTGQGKSGYTF
CDR3 length: 14
V gene: TRBV3-1/TRBV3-2
J gene: TRBJ1-2

CDR3 protein: CASSLAGGVSGKGGNTIYF
CDR3 length: 19
V gene: TRBV7-2
J gene: TRBJ1-3

CDR3 protein: CASLKNRENTEAFF
CDR3 length: 14
V gene: TRBV2
J gene: TRBJ1-1

CDR3 protein: CASSWGRGAGTTEAFF
CDR3 length: 16
V gene: TRBV11-2
J gene: TRBJ1-1

CDR3 protein: CAWSVGQGYEQYF
CDR3 length: 13
V gene: TRBV30
J gene: TRBJ2-7

CDR3 protein: CSVANSNQPQHF
CDR3 length: 12
V gene: TRBV29-1
J gene: TRBJ1-5

CDR3 protein: CASRGGAGLATNEKLFF
CDR3 length: 17
V gene: TRBV2
J gene: TRBJ1-4

CDR3 protein: CATSSDRGRSYGYTF
CDR3 length: 15
V gene: TRBV15
J gene: TRBJ1-2

CDR3 protein: CAWSVWGVTEAFF
CDR3 length: 13
V gene: TRBV30
J gene: TRBJ1-1

CDR3 protein: CASSTRDHPRNEQFF
CDR3 length: 15
V gene: TRBV28
J gene: TRBJ2-1

CDR3 protein: CASSRYTIYF
CDR3 length: 10
V gene: TRBV6-2/TRBV6-3
J gene: TRBJ1-3

CDR3 protein: CASSQGTTGRNQPQHF
CDR3 length: 16
V gene: TRBV4-3
J gene: TRBJ1-5

CDR3 protein: CASSQDEERNTEAFF
CDR3 length: 15
V gene: TRBV4-3
J gene: TRBJ1-1

CDR3 protein: CASSFQGGVETQYF
CDR3 length: 14
V gene: TRBV7-2
J gene: TRBJ2-5

CDR3 protein: CASSLAGRQFF
CDR3 length: 11
V gene: TRBV7-8
J gene: TRBJ2-1

CDR3 protein: CASSSMGQGGAEAFF
CDR3 length: 15
V gene: TRBV28
J gene: TRBJ1-1

CDR3 protein: CASSFGLLRETQYF
CDR3 length: 14
V gene: TRBV28
J gene: TRBJ2-5

CDR3 protein: CATSARDSHSYEQYF
CDR3 length: 15
V gene: TRBV24-1
J gene: TRBJ2-7

CDR3 protein: CASSLPQTVIDGNSPLHF
CDR3 length: 18
V gene: TRBV5-1
J gene: TRBJ1-6

CDR3 protein: CAWSGGGLAGVGTDTQYF
CDR3 length: 18
V gene: TRBV30
J gene: TRBJ2-3

CDR3 protein: CASSEAYSSNYGYTF
CDR3 length: 15
V gene: TRBV6-1
J gene: TRBJ1-2

CDR3 protein: CASSGDSLTRNSPLHF
CDR3 length: 16
V gene: TRBV28
J gene: TRBJ1-6

CDR3 protein: CATGRGGNTEAFF
CDR3 length: 13
V gene: TRBV6-5
J gene: TRBJ1-1

CDR3 protein: CASSYGGGAGETQYF
CDR3 length: 15
V gene: TRBV6-5
J gene: TRBJ2-5

CDR3 protein: CASSPQGVHGGYTF
CDR3 length: 14
V gene: TRBV28
J gene: TRBJ1-2

CDR3 protein: CASSLDANYGYTF
CDR3 length: 13
V gene: TRBV7-6
J gene: TRBJ1-2

CDR3 protein: CASSQARGRGAAYEQYF
CDR3 length: 17
V gene: TRBV4-3
J gene: TRBJ2-7

CDR3 protein: CASSLSSSGRSQYF
CDR3 length: 14
V gene: TRBV7-2
J gene: TRBJ2-5

CDR3 protein: CASSSGGFGNTIYF
CDR3 length: 14
V gene: TRBV7-2
J gene: TRBJ1-3

CDR3 protein: CATSPLDIENGYTF
CDR3 length: 14
V gene: TRBV19
J gene: TRBJ1-2

CDR3 protein: CATSDPRGAFGEQFF
CDR3 length: 15
V gene: TRBV24-1
J gene: TRBJ2-1

CDR3 protein: CASSVGGTSGGLSTDTQYF
CDR3 length: 19
V gene: TRBV9
J gene: TRBJ2-3

CDR3 protein: CASSSDTNQPQHF
CDR3 length: 13
V gene: TRBV6-6
J gene: TRBJ1-5

CDR3 protein: CASSLGGRTGQGGYTF
CDR3 length: 16
V gene: TRBV7-2
J gene: TRBJ1-2

CDR3 protein: CASSRRETQYF
CDR3 length: 11
V gene: TRBV5-6
J gene: TRBJ2-5

CDR3 protein: CASTGTSYEQYF
CDR3 length: 12
V gene: TRBV7-9
J gene: TRBJ2-7

CDR3 protein: CASSPRQRSGETQYF
CDR3 length: 15
V gene: TRBV18
J gene: TRBJ2-5

CDR3 protein: CASSQDPRGYANYGYTF
CDR3 length: 17
V gene: TRBV3-1/TRBV3-2
J gene: TRBJ1-2

CDR3 protein: CASLEGTNNQPQHF
CDR3 length: 14
V gene: TRBV28
J gene: TRBJ1-5

CDR3 protein: CASSQDLMGQANTGELFF
CDR3 length: 18
V gene: TRBV4-3
J gene: TRBJ2-2

CDR3 protein: CASRTAGGRNTEAFF
CDR3 length: 15
V gene: TRBV6-5
J gene: TRBJ1-1

CDR3 protein: CASSLGIISGEQYF
CDR3 length: 14
V gene: TRBV28
J gene: TRBJ2-7

CDR3 protein: CASSIETGNYEQYF
CDR3 length: 14
V gene: TRBV5-1
J gene: TRBJ2-7